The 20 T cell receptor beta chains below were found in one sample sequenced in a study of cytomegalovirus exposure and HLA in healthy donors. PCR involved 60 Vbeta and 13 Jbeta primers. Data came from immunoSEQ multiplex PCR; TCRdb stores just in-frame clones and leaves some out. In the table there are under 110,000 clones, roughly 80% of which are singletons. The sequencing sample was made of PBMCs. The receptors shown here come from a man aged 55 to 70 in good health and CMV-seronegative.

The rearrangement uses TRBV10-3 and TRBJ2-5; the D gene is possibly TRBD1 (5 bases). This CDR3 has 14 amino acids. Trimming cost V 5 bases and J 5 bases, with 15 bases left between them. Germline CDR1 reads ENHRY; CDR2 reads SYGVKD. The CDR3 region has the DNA TGTGCCATCAGTCTCGACAAGGGGCGGGAGACCCAGTACTTC. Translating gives CAISLDKGRETQYF.

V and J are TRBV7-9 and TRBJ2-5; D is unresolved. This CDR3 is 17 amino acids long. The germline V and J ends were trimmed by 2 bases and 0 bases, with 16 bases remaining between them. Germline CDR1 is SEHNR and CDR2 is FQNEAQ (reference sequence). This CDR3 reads CASSLIGLTQYQETQYF. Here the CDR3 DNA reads TGTGCCAGCAGCTTAATTGGCTTGACACAGTACCAAGAGACCCAGTACTTC.

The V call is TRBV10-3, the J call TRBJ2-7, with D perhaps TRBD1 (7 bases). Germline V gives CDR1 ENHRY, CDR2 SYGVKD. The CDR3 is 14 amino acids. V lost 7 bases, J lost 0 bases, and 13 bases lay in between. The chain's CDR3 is CAIMEGAISYEQYF. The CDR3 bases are TGTGCCATCATGGAGGGGGCCATCTCCTACGAGCAGTACTTC.

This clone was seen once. For the CDR3, the DNA is TGTGCCAGCAGGGGACAGATCTACAATGAGCAGTTCTTC. It encodes CASRGQIYNEQFF. The chain joins TRBV6-1 to TRBJ2-1, with 7 positions matching TRBD1. Germline CDR1 is MNHNS and CDR2 is SASEGT. The CDR3 loop spans 13 amino acids. V shed 6 bases, J shed 3 bases, and the junction held 2 bases outside the gene matches.

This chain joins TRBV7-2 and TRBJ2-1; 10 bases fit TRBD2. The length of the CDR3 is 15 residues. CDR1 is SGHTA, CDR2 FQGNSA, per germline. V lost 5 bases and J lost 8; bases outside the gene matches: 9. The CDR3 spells CASSINSGGAHEQFF. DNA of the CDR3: TGTGCCAGCAGCATAAACAGCGGGGGGGCCCATGAGCAGTTCTTC.

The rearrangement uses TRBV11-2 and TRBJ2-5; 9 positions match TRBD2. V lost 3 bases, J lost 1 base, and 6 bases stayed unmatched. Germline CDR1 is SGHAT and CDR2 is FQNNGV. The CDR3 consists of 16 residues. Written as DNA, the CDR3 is TGTGCCAGCAGCTTCGGCGGTAGCGGGGGCCAAGAGACCCAGTACTTC. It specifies CASSFGGSGGQETQYF.

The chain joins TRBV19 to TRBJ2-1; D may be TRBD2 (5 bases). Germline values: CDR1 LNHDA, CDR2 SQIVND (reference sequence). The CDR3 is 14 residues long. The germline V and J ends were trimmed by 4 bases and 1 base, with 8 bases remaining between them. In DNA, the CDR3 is TGTGCCAGTAGTAATCCGGGGTCCTACAATGAGCAGTTCTTC. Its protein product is CASSNPGSYNEQFF.

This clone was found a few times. CDR3 protein: CASSYQGGNNEKLFF. DNA for the CDR3: TGTGCCAGCAGCTACCAGGGGGGTAATAATGAAAAACTGTTTTTT. V and J are TRBV4-2 and TRBJ1-4; 7 bases agree with TRBD1. CDR1 is LGHNA, CDR2 YNFKEQ, per germline. V dropped 5 bases and J dropped 4; count of bases not matched to a gene: 7. The CDR3 loop spans 15 amino acids.

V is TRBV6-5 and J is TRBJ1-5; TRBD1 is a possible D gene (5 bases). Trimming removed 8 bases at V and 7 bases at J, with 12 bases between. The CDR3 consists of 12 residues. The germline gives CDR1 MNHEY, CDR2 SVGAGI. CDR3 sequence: CASGLGLQPQHF. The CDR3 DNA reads TGTGCCAGCGGCTTGGGACTCCAGCCCCAGCATTTT.

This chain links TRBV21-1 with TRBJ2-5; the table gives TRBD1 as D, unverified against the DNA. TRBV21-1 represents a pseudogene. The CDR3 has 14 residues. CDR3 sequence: CAHGRGRLVETQYF. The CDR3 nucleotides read TGTGCCCACGGAAGGGGCAGGTTGGTAGAGACCCAGTACTTC.

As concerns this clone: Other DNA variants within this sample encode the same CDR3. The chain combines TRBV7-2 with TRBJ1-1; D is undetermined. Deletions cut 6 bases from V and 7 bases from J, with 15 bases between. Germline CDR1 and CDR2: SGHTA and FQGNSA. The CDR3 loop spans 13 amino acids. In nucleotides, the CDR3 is TGTGCCAGCAGTTCGACCCTTCGGGGTGAAGCTTTCTTT. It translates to CASSSTLRGEAFF.

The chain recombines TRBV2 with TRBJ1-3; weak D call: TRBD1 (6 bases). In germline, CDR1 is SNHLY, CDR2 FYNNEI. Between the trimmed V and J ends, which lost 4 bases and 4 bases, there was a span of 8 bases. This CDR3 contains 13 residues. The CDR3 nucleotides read TGTGCCAGCAGTGTTGGGACAGGAAACACCATATATTTT. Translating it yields CASSVGTGNTIYF.

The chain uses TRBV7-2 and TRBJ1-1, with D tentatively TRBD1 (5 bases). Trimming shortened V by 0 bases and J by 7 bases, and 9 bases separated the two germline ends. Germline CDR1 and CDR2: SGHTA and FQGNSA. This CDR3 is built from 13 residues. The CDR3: CASSLARTSEAFF. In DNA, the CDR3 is TGTGCCAGCAGCTTAGCTAGGACAAGTGAAGCTTTCTTT. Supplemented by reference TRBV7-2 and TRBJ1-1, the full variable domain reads GAGVSQSPSNKVTEKGKDVELRCDPISGHTALYWYRQSLGQGLEFLIYFQGNSAPDKSGLPSDRFSAERTGGSVSTLTIQRTQQEDSAVYLCASSLARTSEAFFGQGTRLTVV.

The DNA of the CDR3 is TGTGCCAGCAGAGCGGGGGGGCCTAGCTCCTACAATGAGCAGTTCTTC. It codes for CASRAGGPSSYNEQFF. The chain links TRBV27 to TRBJ2-1, with TRBD2 matching over 10 bases. The J segment lost 0 bases and the V segment lost 6 bases, leaving 5 bases of the junction unmatched. CDR1 and CDR2 (germline): MNHEY, SMNVEV (reference sequence). The CDR3 is 16 residues long.

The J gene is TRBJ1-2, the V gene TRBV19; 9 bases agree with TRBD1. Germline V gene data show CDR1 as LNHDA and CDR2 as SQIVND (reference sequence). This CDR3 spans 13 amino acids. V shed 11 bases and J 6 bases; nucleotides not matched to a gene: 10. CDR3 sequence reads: CASTPGTGNGYTF. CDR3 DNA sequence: TGTGCCTCAACCCCCGGGACAGGGAATGGCTACACCTTC.

CDR3 bases: TGCGCCAGCAGCTCAAGGGACAGGGGTGAGACCCAGTACTTC. Amino acid sequence: CASSSRDRGETQYF. This rearrangement joins TRBV5-1 to TRBJ2-5; 10 nucleotides line up with TRBD1. The CDR3 is made up of 14 amino acids. The V segment lost 3 bases and the J segment 5 bases; nucleotides outside the gene matches: 4. Germline V gives CDR1 SGHRS, CDR2 YFSETQ.

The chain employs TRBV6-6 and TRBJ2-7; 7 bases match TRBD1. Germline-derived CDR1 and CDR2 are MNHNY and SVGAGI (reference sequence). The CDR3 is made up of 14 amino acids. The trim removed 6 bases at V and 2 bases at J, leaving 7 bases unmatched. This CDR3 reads CASSPTGVAYEQYV. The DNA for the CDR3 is TGTGCCAGCAGCCCTACAGGGGTGGCCTACGAGCAGTACGTC.

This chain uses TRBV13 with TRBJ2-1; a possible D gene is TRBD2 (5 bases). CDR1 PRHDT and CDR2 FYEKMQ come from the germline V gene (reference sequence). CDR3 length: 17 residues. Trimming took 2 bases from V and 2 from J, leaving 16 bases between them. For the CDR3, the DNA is TGTGCCAGCAGCTTATATACCCTAAGAGGGACCTACAATGAGCAGTTCTTC. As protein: CASSLYTLRGTYNEQFF. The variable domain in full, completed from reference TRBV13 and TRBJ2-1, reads AAGVIQSPRHLIKEKRETATLKCYPIPRHDTVYWYQQGPGQDPQFLISFYEKMQSDKGSIPDRFSAQQFSDYHSELNMSSLELGDSALYFCASSLYTLRGTYNEQFFGPGTRLTVL.

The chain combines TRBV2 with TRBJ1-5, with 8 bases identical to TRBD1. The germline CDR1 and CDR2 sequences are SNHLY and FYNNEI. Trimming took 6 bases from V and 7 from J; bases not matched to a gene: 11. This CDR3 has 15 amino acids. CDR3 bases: TGTGCCAGCAGCGCCGGGACAGGAGGCCGACAGCCCCAGCATTTT. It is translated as CASSAGTGGRQPQHF.

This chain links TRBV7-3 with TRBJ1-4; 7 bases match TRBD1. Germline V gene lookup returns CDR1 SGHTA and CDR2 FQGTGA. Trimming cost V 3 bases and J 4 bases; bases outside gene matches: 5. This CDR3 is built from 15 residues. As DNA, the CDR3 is TGTGCCAGCAGCTTGAGACAGGGCAGTAATGAAAAACTGTTTTTT. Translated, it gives CASSLRQGSNEKLFF.